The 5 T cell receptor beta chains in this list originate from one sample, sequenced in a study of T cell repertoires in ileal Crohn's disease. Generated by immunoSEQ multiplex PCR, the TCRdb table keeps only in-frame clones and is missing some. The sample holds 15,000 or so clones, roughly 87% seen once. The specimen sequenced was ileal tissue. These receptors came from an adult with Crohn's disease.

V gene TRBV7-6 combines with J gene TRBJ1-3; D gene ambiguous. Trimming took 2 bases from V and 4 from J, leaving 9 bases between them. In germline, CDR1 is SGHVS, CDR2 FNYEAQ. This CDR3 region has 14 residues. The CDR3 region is CASSLRGSGNTIYF. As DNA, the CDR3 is TGTGCCAGCAGCTTACGAGGGTCAGGAAACACCATATATTTT.

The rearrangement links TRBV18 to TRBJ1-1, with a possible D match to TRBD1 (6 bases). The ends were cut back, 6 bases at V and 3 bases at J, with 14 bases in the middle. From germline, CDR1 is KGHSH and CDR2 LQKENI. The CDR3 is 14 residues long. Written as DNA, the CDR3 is TGTGCCAGCTCGTGGGGGGGCACGGACACTGAAGCTTTCTTT. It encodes CASSWGGTDTEAFF.

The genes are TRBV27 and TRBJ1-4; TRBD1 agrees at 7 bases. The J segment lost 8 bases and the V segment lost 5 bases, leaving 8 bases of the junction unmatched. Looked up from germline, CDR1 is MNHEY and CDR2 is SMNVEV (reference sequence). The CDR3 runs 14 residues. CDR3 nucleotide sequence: TGTGCCAGCAGTCAGTACAGGGGAAGCGAAAAACTGTTTTTT. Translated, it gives CASSQYRGSEKLFF.

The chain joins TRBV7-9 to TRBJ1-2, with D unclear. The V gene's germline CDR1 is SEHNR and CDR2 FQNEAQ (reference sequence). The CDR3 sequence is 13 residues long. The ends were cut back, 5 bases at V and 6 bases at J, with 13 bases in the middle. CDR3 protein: CASSNSRRHGYTF. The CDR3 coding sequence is TGTGCCAGCAGCAATTCCCGCAGGCATGGCTACACCTTC.

CDR3 coding DNA: TGTGCCAGCAGTAGGGGGGGTTTCTCTGGGGCCAACGTCCTGACTTTC. Protein: CASSRGGFSGANVLTF. The genes are TRBV5-4 and TRBJ2-6; tentatively, D is TRBD2 (7 bases). The CDR3 sequence is 16 residues long. V was trimmed by 5 bases and J by 0 bases, leaving 12 bases between them. From germline, CDR1 is SGHNT and CDR2 YYREEE (reference sequence).